This T cell receptor beta chain was identified during a study of T cell responses to AZD1222 COVID-19 vaccine. Clones were sequenced by immunoSEQ multiplex PCR, and TCRdb holds only the in-frame ones, with some missing. The sample has roughly 130,000 clones, roughly nine tenths seen once. Trimming took 5 bases from V and 1 from J, leaving 15 bases between them. Germline assignment: CDR1 SGHTA and CDR2 FQGNSA. CDR3 length: 16 amino acids. A note on this clone: Antigen specificity is unknown.

Study-level findings and limits: Vaccine-related CD4 TCRs covered spike, predominating at 160-218 and 743-854. Donors in the cohort were predominantly white British and more often female, and clonal diversity was possibly underestimated. Rises in breadth and depth of Spike-specific TCRs came after two AZD1222 doses. Within unmutated variant regions lay the reported targets of nearly half of spike-specific TCRs.

The sequence derives from an adult in good health. The chain recombines TRBV7-2 with TRBJ1-5, with D tentatively TRBD1 (5 bases). Source: peripheral blood, taken on day 0 of AZD1222 vaccination. In DNA form, the CDR3 reads TGTGCCAGCAGCCTCCGGTGGGGGGAGAGCAATCAGCCCCAGCATTTT. This translates into CASSLRWGESNQPQHF.